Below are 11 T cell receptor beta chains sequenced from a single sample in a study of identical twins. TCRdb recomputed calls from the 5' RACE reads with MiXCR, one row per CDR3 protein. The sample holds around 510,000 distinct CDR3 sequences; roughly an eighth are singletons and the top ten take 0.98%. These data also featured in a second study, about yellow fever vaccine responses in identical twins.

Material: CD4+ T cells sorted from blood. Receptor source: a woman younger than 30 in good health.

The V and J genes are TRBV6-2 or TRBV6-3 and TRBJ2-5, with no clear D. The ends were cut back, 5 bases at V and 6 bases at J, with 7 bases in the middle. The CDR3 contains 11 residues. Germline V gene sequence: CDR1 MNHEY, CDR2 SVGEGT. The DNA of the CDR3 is TGTGCCAGCAGTCAAGACAAGACCCAGTACTTC. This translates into CASSQDKTQYF.

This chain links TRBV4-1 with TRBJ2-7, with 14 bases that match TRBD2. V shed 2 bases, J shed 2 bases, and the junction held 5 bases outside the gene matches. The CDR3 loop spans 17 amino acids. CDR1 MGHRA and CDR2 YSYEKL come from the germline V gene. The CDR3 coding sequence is TGCGCCAGCAGCCAAAGACTAGCGGGAGGGAGTACCTACGAGCAGTACTTC. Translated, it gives CASSQRLAGGSTYEQYF.

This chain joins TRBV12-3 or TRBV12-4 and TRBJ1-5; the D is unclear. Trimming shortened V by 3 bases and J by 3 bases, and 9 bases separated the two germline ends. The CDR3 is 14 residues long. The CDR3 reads CASSFAWDNQPQHF. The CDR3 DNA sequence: TGTGCCAGCAGTTTCGCCTGGGACAATCAGCCCCAGCATTTT.

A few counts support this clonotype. CDR3 sequence: CASSPLSSGSTVTQYF. CDR3 coding DNA: TGTGCCAGCAGCCCCCTGAGTAGCGGGAGTACGGTTACGCAGTATTTT. The chain combines TRBV7-9 with TRBJ2-3, with 9 bases identical to TRBD2. CDR3 length: 16 residues. CDR1 is SEHNR and CDR2 is FQNEAQ in the germline V gene (reference sequence). J was trimmed by 8 bases and V by 5 bases; bases with no gene match: 14.

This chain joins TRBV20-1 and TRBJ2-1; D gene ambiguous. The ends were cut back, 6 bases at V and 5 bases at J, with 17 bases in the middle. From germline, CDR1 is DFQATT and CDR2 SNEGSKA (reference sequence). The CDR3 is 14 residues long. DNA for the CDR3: TGCAGTGCCCGTAGTCACCGGGCGGACAATGAGCAGTTCTTC. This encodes CSARSHRADNEQFF.

The DNA of the CDR3 is TGTGCCAGCAGTCCTACAGGGTATAGGGAGACCCAGTACTTC. Protein sequence: CASSPTGYRETQYF. V and J are TRBV27 and TRBJ2-5, with TRBD1 as a possible D gene (6 bases). The CDR3 consists of 14 residues. V was clipped by 5 bases and J by 5 bases, with 15 bases between them. Germline CDR1 and CDR2: MNHEY and SMNVEV (reference sequence).

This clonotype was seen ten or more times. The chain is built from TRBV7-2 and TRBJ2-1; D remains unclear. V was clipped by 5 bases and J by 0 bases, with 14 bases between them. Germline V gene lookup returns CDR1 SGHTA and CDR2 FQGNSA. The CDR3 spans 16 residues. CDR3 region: CASSLPRTASYNEQFF. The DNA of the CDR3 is TGTGCCAGCAGCCTCCCGCGGACGGCCTCCTACAATGAGCAGTTCTTC. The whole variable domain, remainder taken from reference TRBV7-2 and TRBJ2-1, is GAGVSQSPSNKVTEKGKDVELRCDPISGHTALYWYRQSLGQGLEFLIYFQGNSAPDKSGLPSDRFSAERTGGSVSTLTIQRTQQEDSAVYLCASSLPRTASYNEQFFGPGTRLTVL.

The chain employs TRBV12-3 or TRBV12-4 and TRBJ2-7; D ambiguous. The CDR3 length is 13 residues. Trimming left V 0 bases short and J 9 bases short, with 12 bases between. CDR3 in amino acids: CASSLAPDLGQYF. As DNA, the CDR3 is TGTGCCAGCAGTTTAGCACCAGACCTTGGGCAGTACTTC.

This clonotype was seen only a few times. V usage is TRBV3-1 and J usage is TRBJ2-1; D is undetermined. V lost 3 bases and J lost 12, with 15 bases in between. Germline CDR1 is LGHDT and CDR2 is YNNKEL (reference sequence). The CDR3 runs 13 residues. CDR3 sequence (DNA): TGTGCCAGCAGCCAGGAGAACTATGCCGGGCAGTTCTTC. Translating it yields CASSQENYAGQFF.

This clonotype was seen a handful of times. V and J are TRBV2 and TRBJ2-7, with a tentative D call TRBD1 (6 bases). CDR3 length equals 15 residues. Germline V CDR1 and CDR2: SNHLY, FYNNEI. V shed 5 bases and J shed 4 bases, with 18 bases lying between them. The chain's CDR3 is CASSTRRQVGYEQYF. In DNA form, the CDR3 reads TGTGCCAGCAGTACCCGAAGACAGGTGGGATACGAGCAGTACTTC.

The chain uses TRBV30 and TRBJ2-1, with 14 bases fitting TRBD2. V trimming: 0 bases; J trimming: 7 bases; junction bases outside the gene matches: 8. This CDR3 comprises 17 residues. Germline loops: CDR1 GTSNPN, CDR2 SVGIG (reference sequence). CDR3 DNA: TGTGCCTGGAGTGTAAGGGTGGGGACTAGCGGGAGTAATGAGCAGTTCTTC. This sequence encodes CAWSVRVGTSGSNEQFF.